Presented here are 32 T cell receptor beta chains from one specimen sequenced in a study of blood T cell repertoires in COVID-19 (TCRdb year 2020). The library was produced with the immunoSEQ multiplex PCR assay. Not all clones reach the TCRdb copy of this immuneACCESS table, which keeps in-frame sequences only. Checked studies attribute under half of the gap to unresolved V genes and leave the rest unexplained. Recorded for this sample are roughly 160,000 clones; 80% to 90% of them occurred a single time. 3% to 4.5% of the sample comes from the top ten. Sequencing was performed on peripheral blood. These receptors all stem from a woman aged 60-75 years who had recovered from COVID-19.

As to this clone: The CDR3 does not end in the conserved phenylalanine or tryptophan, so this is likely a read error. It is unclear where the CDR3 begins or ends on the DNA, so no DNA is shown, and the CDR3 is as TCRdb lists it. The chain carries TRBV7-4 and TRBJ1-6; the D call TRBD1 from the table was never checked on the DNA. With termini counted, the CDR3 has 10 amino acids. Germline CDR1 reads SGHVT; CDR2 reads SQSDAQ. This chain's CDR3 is CASSARDNTI.

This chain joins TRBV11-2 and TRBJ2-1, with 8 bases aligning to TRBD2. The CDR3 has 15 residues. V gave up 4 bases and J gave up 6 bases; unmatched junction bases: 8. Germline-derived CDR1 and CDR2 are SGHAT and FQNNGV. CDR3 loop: CASSSAGGLLNEQFF. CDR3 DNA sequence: TGTGCCAGCAGCTCCGCGGGGGGCCTCCTCAATGAGCAGTTCTTC.

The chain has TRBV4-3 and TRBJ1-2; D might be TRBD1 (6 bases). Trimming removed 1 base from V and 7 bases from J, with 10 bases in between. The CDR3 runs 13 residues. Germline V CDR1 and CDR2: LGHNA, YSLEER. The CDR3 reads CASSQARGSGYTF. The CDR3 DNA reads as TGCGCCAGCAGCCAAGCCAGGGGTTCTGGCTACACCTTC.

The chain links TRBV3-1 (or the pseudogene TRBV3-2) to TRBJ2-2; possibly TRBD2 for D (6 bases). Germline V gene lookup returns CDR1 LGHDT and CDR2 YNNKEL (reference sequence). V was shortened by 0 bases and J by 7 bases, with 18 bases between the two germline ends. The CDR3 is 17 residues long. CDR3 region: CASSQDKAQWGDGELFF. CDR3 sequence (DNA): TGTGCCAGCAGCCAAGATAAGGCCCAGTGGGGGGACGGGGAGCTGTTTTTT.

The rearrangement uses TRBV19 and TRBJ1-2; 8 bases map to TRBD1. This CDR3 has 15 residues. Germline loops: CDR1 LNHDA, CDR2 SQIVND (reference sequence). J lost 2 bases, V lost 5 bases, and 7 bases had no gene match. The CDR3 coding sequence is TGTGCCAGTAGTCCAACGACAGGGGTAAACTATGGCTACACCTTC. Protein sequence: CASSPTTGVNYGYTF.

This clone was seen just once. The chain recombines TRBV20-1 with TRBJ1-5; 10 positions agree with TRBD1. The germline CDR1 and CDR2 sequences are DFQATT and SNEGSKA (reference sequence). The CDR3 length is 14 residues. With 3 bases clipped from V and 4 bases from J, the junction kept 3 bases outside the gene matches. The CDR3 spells CSASLGQGNQPQHF. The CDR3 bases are TGCAGTGCTAGTCTGGGACAGGGGAATCAGCCCCAGCATTTT.

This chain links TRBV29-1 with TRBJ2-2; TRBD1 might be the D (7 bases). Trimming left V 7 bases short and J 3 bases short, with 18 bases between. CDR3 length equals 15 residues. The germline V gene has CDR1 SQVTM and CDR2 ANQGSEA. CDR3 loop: CSGVSGGSDTGELFF. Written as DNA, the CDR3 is TGCAGCGGGGTATCAGGGGGGTCTGACACCGGGGAGCTGTTTTTT.

The CDR3 DNA reads TGTGCCAGCAGTTCACCCCCGGGACTAGAGGGAAATGAGCAGTTCTTC. Residues: CASSSPPGLEGNEQFF. The chain carries TRBV7-9 and TRBJ2-1; 8 bases align to TRBD2. Germline assignment: CDR1 SEHNR and CDR2 FQNEAQ (reference sequence). V shed 6 bases, J shed 7 bases, and the junction held 14 bases outside the gene matches. The CDR3 spans 16 residues.

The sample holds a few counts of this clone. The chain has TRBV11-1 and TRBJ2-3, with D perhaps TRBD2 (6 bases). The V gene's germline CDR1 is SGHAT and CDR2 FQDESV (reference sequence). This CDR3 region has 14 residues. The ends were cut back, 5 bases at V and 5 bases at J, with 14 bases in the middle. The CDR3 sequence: CASSLHLSGDTQYF. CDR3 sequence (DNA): TGTGCCAGCAGCCTTCACCTTAGCGGAGATACGCAGTATTTT.

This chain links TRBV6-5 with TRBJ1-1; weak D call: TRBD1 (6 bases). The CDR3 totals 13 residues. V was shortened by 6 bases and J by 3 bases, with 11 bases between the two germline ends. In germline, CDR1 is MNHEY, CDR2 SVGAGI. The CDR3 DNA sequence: TGTGCCAGCAGCCAGGGGCATGACACTGAAGCTTTCTTT. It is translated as CASSQGHDTEAFF.

The CDR3 sequence is CASSLVGQGIYGYTF. The CDR3, as DNA: TGTGCCAGCAGCTTAGTGGGACAGGGAATCTATGGCTACACCTTC. The rearrangement links TRBV7-9 to TRBJ1-2; 9 nucleotides align to TRBD1. The J segment lost 4 bases and the V segment lost 1 base, leaving 4 bases of the junction unmatched. Germline CDR1 SEHNR, CDR2 FQNEAQ (reference sequence). There are 15 residues in the CDR3.

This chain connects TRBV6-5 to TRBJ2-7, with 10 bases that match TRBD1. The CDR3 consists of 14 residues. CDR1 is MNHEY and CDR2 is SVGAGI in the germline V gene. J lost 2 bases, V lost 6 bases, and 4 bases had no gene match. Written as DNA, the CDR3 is TGTGCCAGCAGACCGGGACAGGGGACCTACGAGCAGTACTTC. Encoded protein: CASRPGQGTYEQYF.

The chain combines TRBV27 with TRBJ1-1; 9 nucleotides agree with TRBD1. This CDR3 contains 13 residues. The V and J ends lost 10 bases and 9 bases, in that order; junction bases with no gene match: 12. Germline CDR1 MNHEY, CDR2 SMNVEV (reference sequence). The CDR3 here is CATRTGTGSQAFF. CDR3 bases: TGTGCCACAAGAACCGGGACAGGGAGTCAAGCTTTCTTT.

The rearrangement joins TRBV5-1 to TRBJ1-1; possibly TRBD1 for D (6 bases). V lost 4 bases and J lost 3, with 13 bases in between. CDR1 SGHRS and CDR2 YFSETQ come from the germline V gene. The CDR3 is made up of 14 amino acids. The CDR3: CASSQGTEYTEAFF. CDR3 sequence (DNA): TGCGCCAGCAGCCAGGGGACGGAGTACACTGAAGCTTTCTTT.

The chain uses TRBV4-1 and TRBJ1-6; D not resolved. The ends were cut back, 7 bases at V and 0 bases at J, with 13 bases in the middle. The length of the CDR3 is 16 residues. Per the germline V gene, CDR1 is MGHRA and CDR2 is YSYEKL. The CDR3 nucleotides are TGCGCCAGCACCAGGACTGTTAGCTCCTATAATTCACCCCTCCACTTT. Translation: CASTRTVSSYNSPLHF.

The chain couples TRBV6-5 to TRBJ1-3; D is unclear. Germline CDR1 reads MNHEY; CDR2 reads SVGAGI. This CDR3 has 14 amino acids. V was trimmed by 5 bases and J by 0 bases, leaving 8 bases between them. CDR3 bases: TGTGCCAGCAGTACAGAGTTCTCTGGAAACACCATATATTTT. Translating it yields CASSTEFSGNTIYF.

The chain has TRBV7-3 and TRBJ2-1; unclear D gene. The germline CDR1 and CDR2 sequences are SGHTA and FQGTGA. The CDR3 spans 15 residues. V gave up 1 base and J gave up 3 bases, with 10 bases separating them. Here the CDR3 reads CASSLNGQVYNEQFF. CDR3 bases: TGTGCCAGCAGCTTAAATGGGCAAGTCTACAATGAGCAGTTCTTC.

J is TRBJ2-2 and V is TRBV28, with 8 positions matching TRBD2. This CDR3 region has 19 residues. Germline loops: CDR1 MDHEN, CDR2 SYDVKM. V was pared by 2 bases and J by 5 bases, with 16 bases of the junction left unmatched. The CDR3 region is CASSLGRILGLARTGELFF. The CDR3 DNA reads TGTGCCAGCAGTTTAGGGAGGATTCTAGGACTAGCACGTACCGGGGAGCTGTTTTTT.

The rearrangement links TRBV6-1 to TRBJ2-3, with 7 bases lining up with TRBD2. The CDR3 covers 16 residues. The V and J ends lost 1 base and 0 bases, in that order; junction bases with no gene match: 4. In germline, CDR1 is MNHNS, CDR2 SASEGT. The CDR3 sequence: CASSEVAAGSTDTQYF. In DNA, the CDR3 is TGTGCCAGCAGTGAAGTGGCAGCGGGGAGCACAGATACGCAGTATTTT.

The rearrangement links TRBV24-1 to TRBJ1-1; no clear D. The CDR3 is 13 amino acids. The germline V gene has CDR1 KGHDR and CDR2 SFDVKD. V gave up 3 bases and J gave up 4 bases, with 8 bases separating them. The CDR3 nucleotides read TGTGCCACCAGTGATCCCCGGTTCACTGAAGCTTTCTTT. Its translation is CATSDPRFTEAFF.

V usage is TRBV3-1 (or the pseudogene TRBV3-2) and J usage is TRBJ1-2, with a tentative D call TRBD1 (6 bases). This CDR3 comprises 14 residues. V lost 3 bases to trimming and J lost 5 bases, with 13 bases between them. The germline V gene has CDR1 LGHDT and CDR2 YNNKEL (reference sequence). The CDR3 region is CASSQQTGPYGYTF. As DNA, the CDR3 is TGTGCCAGCAGCCAGCAGACAGGTCCATATGGCTACACCTTC.

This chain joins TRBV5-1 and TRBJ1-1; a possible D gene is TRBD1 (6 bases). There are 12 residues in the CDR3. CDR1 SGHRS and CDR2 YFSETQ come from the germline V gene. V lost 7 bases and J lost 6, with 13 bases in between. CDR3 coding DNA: TGCGCCAGCGGGGACACCCTCCCTGAAGCTTTCTTT. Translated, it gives CASGDTLPEAFF.

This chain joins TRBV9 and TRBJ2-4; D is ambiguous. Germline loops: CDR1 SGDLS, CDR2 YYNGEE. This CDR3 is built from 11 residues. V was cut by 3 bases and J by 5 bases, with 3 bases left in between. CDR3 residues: CASSAENIQYF. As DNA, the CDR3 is TGTGCCAGCAGCGCCGAAAACATTCAGTACTTC. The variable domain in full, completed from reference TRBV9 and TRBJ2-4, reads DSGVTQTPKHLITATGQRVTLRCSPRSGDLSVYWYQQSLDQGLQFLIQYYNGEERAKGNILERFSAQQFPDLHSELNLSSLELGDSALYFCASSAENIQYFGAGTRLSVL.

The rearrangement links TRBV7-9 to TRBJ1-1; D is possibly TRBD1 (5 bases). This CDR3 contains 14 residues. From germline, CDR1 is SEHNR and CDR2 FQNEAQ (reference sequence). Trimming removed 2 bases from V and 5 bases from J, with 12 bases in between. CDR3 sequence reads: CASSLTGGETEAFF. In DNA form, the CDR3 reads TGTGCCAGCAGCTTAACTGGAGGGGAAACTGAAGCTTTCTTT.

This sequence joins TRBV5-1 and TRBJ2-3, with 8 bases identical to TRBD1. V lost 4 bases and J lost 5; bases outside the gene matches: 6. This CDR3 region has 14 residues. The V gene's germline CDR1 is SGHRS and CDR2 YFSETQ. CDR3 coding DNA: TGCGCCAGCAGCCCGGGACAGGCGGAAGATACGCAGTATTTT. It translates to CASSPGQAEDTQYF.

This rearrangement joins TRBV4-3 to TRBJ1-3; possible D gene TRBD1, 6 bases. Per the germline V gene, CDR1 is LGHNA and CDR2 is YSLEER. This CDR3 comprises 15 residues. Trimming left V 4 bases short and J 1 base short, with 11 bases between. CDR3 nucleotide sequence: TGCGCCAGCAGCCTAACACAGGGTTCTGGAAACACCATATATTTT. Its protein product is CASSLTQGSGNTIYF.

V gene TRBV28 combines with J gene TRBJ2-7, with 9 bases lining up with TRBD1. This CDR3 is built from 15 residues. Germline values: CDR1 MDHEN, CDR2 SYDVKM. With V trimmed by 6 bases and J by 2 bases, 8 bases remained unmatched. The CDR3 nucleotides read TGTGCCAGCAGAACCGGACAGGGGAGAACCTACGAGCAGTACTTC. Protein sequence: CASRTGQGRTYEQYF.

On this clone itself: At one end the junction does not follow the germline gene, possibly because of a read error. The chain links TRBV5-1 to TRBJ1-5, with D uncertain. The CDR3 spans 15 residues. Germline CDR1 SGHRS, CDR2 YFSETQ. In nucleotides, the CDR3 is TGCGCCAGCAGTTTGGGATCCGAGGGCAATCAGCCCCAGCATTTT. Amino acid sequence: CASSLGSEGNQPQHF.

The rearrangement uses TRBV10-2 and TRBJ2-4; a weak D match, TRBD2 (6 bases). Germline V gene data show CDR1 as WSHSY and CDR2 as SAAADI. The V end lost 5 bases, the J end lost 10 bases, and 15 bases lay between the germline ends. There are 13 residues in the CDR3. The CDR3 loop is CASSPRTEGIQYF. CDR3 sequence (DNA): TGCGCCAGCAGTCCAAGGACGGAGGGAATTCAGTACTTC.

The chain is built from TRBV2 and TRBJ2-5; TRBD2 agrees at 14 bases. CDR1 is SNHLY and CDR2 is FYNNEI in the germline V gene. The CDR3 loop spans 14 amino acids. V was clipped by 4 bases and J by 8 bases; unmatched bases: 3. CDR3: CASSATSGGETQYF. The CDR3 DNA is TGTGCCAGCAGTGCGACTAGCGGGGGGGAAACCCAGTACTTC.

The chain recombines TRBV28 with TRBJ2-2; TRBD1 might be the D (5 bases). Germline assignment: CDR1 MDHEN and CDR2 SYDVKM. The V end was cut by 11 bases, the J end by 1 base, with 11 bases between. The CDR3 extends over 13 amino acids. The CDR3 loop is CALQDQNTGELFF. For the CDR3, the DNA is TGTGCCTTACAGGACCAGAACACCGGGGAGCTGTTTTTT.

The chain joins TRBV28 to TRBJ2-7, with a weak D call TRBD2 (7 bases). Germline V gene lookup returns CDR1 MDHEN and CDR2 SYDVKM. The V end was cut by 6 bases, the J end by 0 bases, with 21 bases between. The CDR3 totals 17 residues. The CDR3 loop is CASSPTFAGAHSYEQYF. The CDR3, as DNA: TGTGCCAGCAGCCCCACCTTCGCGGGGGCTCACTCCTACGAGCAGTACTTC.